Listed here are 18 T cell receptor beta chains from one sample, sequenced in a study of blood T cell repertoires in COVID-19. Produced via immunoSEQ multiplex PCR; TCRdb's table is partial and in-frame only. This sample has about 280,000 clones; 89% occur once, and the top ten carry about 0.94%. Sequencing used peripheral blood. Receptor source: a woman in her thirties or forties who had recovered from COVID-19.

The chain is built from TRBV6-1 and TRBJ2-2; 15 positions agree with TRBD2. Germline V gives CDR1 MNHNS, CDR2 SASEGT. Trimming removed 0 bases from V and 3 bases from J; junction bases left unmatched: 5. This CDR3 contains 19 residues. For the CDR3, the DNA is TGTGCCAGCAGTGAAGCAACGGGACTAGCGGGAGGCGACACCGGGGAGCTGTTTTTT. Translation gives CASSEATGLAGGDTGELFF.

This clone came up once. The V gene is TRBV11-2, the J gene TRBJ2-2; 10 nucleotides match TRBD2. J was trimmed by 4 bases and V by 6 bases; bases with no gene match: 5. Per the germline V gene, CDR1 is SGHAT and CDR2 is FQNNGV. The CDR3 runs 15 residues. CDR3 in DNA: TGTGCCAGCAGGCCTAGCGGGGGATCCACCGGGGAGCTGTTTTTT. It translates to CASRPSGGSTGELFF.

The J gene is TRBJ1-4, the V gene TRBV29-1; perhaps TRBD1 as D (6 bases). Germline V gives CDR1 SQVTM, CDR2 ANQGSEA. V lost 6 bases, J lost 8 bases, and 10 bases lay in between. There are 11 residues in the CDR3. The CDR3 loop reads CSVKQGEKLFF. In DNA, the CDR3 is TGCAGCGTGAAACAGGGAGAAAAACTGTTTTTT.

V gene TRBV9 combines with J gene TRBJ2-3; D is undetermined. CDR3 length equals 12 residues. Germline V gene sequence: CDR1 SGDLS, CDR2 YYNGEE. Trimming stripped 9 bases from V and 6 bases from J, with 14 bases between. The CDR3 loop is CAILGQRDTQYF. CDR3 DNA: TGTGCCATTCTAGGCCAACGGGATACGCAGTATTTT.

V and J are TRBV12-3 or TRBV12-4 and TRBJ1-2, with 10 positions matching TRBD1. The V segment lost 6 bases and the J segment 6 bases; nucleotides outside the gene matches: 4. This CDR3 has 13 amino acids. The CDR3 DNA follows: TGTGCCAGCAGCCTCGGACAGGGGGATGGCTACACCTTC. Translation gives CASSLGQGDGYTF.

The genes are TRBV11-3 and TRBJ2-5, with D tentatively TRBD2 (6 bases). Germline V lookup: CDR1 SGHNT, CDR2 YENEEA. V was shortened by 5 bases and J by 5 bases, with 18 bases between the two germline ends. This CDR3 has 15 residues. In DNA form, the CDR3 reads TGTGCCAGCAGCCAAGGGCGGGAAAGAGGCGAGACCCAGTACTTC. This translates into CASSQGRERGETQYF. Based on the CDR3 plus reference TRBV11-3 and TRBJ2-5, the full variable domain is EAGVVQSPRYKIIEKKQPVAFWCNPISGHNTLYWYLQNLGQGPELLIRYENEEAVDDSQLPKDRFSAERLKGVDSTLKIQPAELGDSAVYLCASSQGRERGETQYFGPGTRLLVL.

The rearrangement uses TRBV27 and TRBJ2-7; D is unclear. CDR1 and CDR2 (germline): MNHEY, SMNVEV (reference sequence). V was pared by 5 bases and J by 1 base, with 9 bases between. The CDR3 is 13 amino acids. CDR3 in amino acids: CASSITESYEQYF. The CDR3 DNA is TGTGCCAGCAGTATCACAGAGTCCTACGAGCAGTACTTC.

The V and J genes are TRBV6-5 and TRBJ2-7; D is perhaps TRBD2 (6 bases). The CDR3 covers 12 residues. Trimming stripped 7 bases from V and 10 bases from J, with 17 bases between. Germline V gene lookup returns CDR1 MNHEY and CDR2 SVGAGI. Here the CDR3 DNA reads TGTGCCAGCACCTCGGCGTGGGGGGATCAGTACTTC. Amino acids: CASTSAWGDQYF.

The genes are TRBV19 and TRBJ2-1; 14 bases line up with TRBD2. The CDR3 totals 16 residues. The germline V gene encodes CDR1 LNHDA and CDR2 SQIVND (reference sequence). After removal of 6 bases from V and 4 bases from J, the junction contained 5 bases not matched to a gene. For the CDR3, the DNA is TGTGCCAGTAGGGGACTAGCGGGAGTGTCTTACAATGAGCAGTTCTTC. This codes for CASRGLAGVSYNEQFF.

This chain joins TRBV19 and TRBJ1-2; 10 bases are a match to TRBD1. Unmatched junction bases numbered 2, after V lost 3 bases and J lost 1 base. Germline-derived CDR1 and CDR2 are LNHDA and SQIVND (reference sequence). The CDR3 consists of 15 residues. The CDR3 DNA follows: TGTGCCAGTAGTATCGGGACAGGGGTTAACTATGGCTACACCTTC. The encoded protein is CASSIGTGVNYGYTF.

The DNA for the CDR3 is TGTGCCAGTAGTATGGGTGGGAGTTTGAGAACTGAAGCTTTCTTT. Amino acids: CASSMGGSLRTEAFF. The chain uses TRBV19 and TRBJ1-1; D is uncertain. The V end lost 3 bases, the J end lost 5 bases, and 16 bases lay between the germline ends. The CDR3 spans 15 residues. The germline V gene encodes CDR1 LNHDA and CDR2 SQIVND (reference sequence).

The V and J genes are TRBV7-9 and TRBJ1-6, with no clear D. V dropped 3 bases and J dropped 0 bases, with 6 bases sitting between them. This CDR3 is built from 15 residues. CDR1 and CDR2 from the germline V gene are SEHNR and FQNEAQ (reference sequence). CDR3: CASSFSSSYNSPLHF. CDR3 nucleotides: TGTGCCAGCAGCTTTTCGAGCTCCTATAATTCACCCCTCCACTTT.

The rearrangement uses TRBV5-4 and TRBJ1-2, with D possibly TRBD1 on 6 matching bases. Per the germline V gene, CDR1 is SGHNT and CDR2 is YYREEE (reference sequence). This CDR3 contains 12 residues. Trimming cost V 10 bases and J 6 bases, with 16 bases left between them. CDR3 protein: CAWPTGTNGYTF. In DNA form, the CDR3 reads TGTGCCTGGCCAACAGGGACAAATGGCTACACCTTC.

The chain has TRBV3-1 (or the pseudogene TRBV3-2) and TRBJ1-3, with 7 bases matching TRBD1. Germline CDR1 LGHDT, CDR2 YNNKEL (reference sequence). This CDR3 contains 16 residues. V gave up 2 bases and J gave up 0 bases; unmatched junction bases: 4. CDR3 bases: TGTGCCAGCAGCCAAAGGGGGCTGACCTCTGGAAACACCATATATTTT. Residues: CASSQRGLTSGNTIYF.

The CDR3 nucleotides are TGCAGCGTTACCTCCGGGACAGGGGGCGAAGAGACCCAGTACTTC. Protein: CSVTSGTGGEETQYF. This chain connects TRBV29-1 to TRBJ2-5; 12 bases map to TRBD1. V lost 5 bases and J lost 3; bases outside the gene matches: 7. The germline V gene encodes CDR1 SQVTM and CDR2 ANQGSEA. This CDR3 is built from 15 residues.

The V and J genes are TRBV10-2 and TRBJ2-1; TRBD1 agrees at 11 bases. The CDR3 loop spans 16 amino acids. Germline V lookup: CDR1 WSHSY, CDR2 SAAADI. Unmatched junction bases numbered 11, after V lost 7 bases and J lost 6 bases. The CDR3 DNA follows: TGCGCCAGCACCAGGAGAATGGGGACAGGGGGCAATGAGCAGTTCTTC. Protein sequence: CASTRRMGTGGNEQFF.

The J gene is TRBJ2-5, the V gene TRBV10-2; perhaps TRBD1 as D (6 bases). The CDR3 has 14 amino acids. CDR1 is WSHSY, CDR2 SAAADI, per germline. V was shortened by 2 bases and J by 3 bases, with 10 bases between the two germline ends. The CDR3 reads CASSEGDKEETQYF. DNA for the CDR3: TGCGCCAGCAGTGAGGGGGACAAAGAAGAGACCCAGTACTTC.

V is TRBV2 and J is TRBJ2-3, with 7 bases fitting TRBD2. CDR3 length: 16 amino acids. The germline V gene has CDR1 SNHLY and CDR2 FYNNEI. The J segment lost 4 bases and the V segment lost 5 bases, leaving 12 bases of the junction unmatched. This CDR3 is CASSPLGLADPDTQYF. As DNA, the CDR3 is TGTGCCAGCAGTCCCCTGGGCCTAGCGGACCCAGATACGCAGTATTTT. Full variable domain (outside the CDR3, taken from reference TRBV2 and TRBJ2-3): EPEVTQTPSHQVTQMGQEVILRCVPISNHLYFYWYRQILGQKVEFLVSFYNNEISEKSEIFDDQFSVERPDGSNFTLKIRSTKLEDSAMYFCASSPLGLADPDTQYFGPGTRLTVL.